The 7 T cell receptor beta chains given below trace back to one sample, sequenced in a study of regulatory T cells in long-lasting Graves disease. Specified time point: newly diagnosed GD, antithyroid drugs for less than 3 months. Extracted RNA from PBMCs served as the source of the TCR library. Arm-PCR of CDR3 regions and iRepertoire HTBI primers were the basis on which TCR beta libraries were built. TCRdb itself ran the multiplex PCR reads through MiXCR, one entry per CDR3 protein. The sample yields some 560,000 distinct CDR3 sequences, 15% to 20% seen once. The sample was also linked to a second study, of T cells in Graves' hyperthyroidism and ophthalmopathy.

The source was peripheral blood mononuclear cells (PBMCs), collected at new diagnosis, from a patient treated with antithyroid drugs. The source of these receptors is a woman aged 35-65 years with Graves disease.

This chain uses TRBV6-1 with TRBJ1-4; a possible D gene is TRBD1 (5 bases). The V end was cut by 8 bases, the J end by 5 bases, with 12 bases between. Per germline, CDR1 MNHNS and CDR2 SASEGT. CDR3 length equals 13 residues. This chain's CDR3 is CASSVRENEKLFF. The CDR3 region has the DNA TGTGCCAGCTCTGTCAGGGAAAATGAAAAACTGTTTTTT.

This clonotype came up many times. The V gene is TRBV7-8, the J gene TRBJ1-1, with D tentatively TRBD1 (5 bases). This CDR3 is 14 amino acids long. Germline CDR1 and CDR2: SGHVS and FQNEAQ. Trimming removed 3 bases from V and 1 base from J, with 9 bases in between. CDR3 in amino acids: CASSFEGRNTEAFF. In DNA, the CDR3 is TGTGCCAGCAGCTTTGAGGGACGGAACACTGAAGCTTTCTTT.

This clonotype was counted at least ten times. This chain uses TRBV7-9 with TRBJ1-4; the D gene is possibly TRBD1 (6 bases). The germline V gene has CDR1 SEHNR and CDR2 FQNEAQ (reference sequence). Trimming removed 1 base from V and 8 bases from J, with 17 bases in between. The CDR3 loop spans 16 amino acids. CDR3 coding DNA: TGTGCCAGCAGCTTAGACCTCACAGGGAGAGGCGAAAAACTGTTTTTT. Translation gives CASSLDLTGRGEKLFF.

There are many counts of this clonotype. V and J are TRBV5-1 and TRBJ2-3; 7 bases match TRBD1. Trimming removed 4 bases from V and 4 bases from J; junction bases left unmatched: 6. CDR3 length equals 14 residues. In germline, CDR1 is SGHRS, CDR2 YFSETQ. The CDR3 coding sequence is TGCGCCAGCAGCCCCGGGACAGCTTCAGATACGCAGTATTTT. It is translated as CASSPGTASDTQYF.

The genes are TRBV20-1 and TRBJ2-7; D assignment may be TRBD1 or TRBD2 (5 bases each). The CDR3 is made up of 11 amino acids. V shed 6 bases and J shed 9 bases, with 15 bases lying between them. Germline V gene lookup returns CDR1 DFQATT and CDR2 SNEGSKA (reference sequence). The CDR3 DNA is TGCAGTGCAAGTCCGGGGCCGGTGCAGTACTTC. Its protein is CSASPGPVQYF.

A remark on this clonotype: With a much larger clone just one base away, this may be a read error. The J gene is TRBJ2-3, the V gene TRBV28; perhaps TRBD2 as D (5 bases). The V gene's germline CDR1 is MDHEN and CDR2 SYDVKM. The CDR3 runs to 14 residues. The CDR3 sequence is CASTLGAGSYEQCF. The CDR3 region has the DNA TGTGCCAGCACCCTAGGAGCTGGGAGCTACGAGCAGTGCTTC.

The table lists this clonotype with a few counts. The gene calls are TRBV5-1 and TRBJ2-7; tentative D call: TRBD1 (5 bases). Germline-derived CDR1 and CDR2 are SGHRS and YFSETQ. The CDR3 is 15 amino acids. The V gene lost 2 bases and the J gene lost 1 base, with 13 bases spanning the gap. The CDR3 DNA reads as TGCGCCAGCAGCTTTATCACAGGCGATTCCTACGAGCAGTACTTC. Translation: CASSFITGDSYEQYF.